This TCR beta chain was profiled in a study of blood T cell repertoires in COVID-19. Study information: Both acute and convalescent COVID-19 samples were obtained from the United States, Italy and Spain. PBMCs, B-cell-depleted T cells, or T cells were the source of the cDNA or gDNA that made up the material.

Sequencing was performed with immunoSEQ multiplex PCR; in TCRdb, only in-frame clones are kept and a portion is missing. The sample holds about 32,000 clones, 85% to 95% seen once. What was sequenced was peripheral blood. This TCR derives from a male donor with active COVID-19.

CDR3 loop: CASSLRTGDTGELFF. DNA of the CDR3: TGCGCCAGCAGCCTCAGGACAGGGGATACCGGGGAGCTGTTTTTT. This chain uses TRBV5-1 with TRBJ2-2, with TRBD1 matching 9 bases. CDR3 size: 15 residues. V shed 4 bases and J 5 bases; nucleotides not matched to a gene: 6. Germline CDR1 SGHRS, CDR2 YFSETQ.